One sample yielded the 9 T cell receptor beta chains listed below, sequenced in a study of cytomegalovirus exposure and HLA in healthy donors (dated by TCRdb to about 2017). The library relied on the immunoSEQ multiplex PCR assay. A mixture of 60 forward primers for TCR Vbeta segments and 13 reverse primers for TCR Jbeta segments was used in the multiplex PCR. Imported from immuneACCESS, the table was reduced by TCRdb to in-frame sequences with V and J called. These copies leave out some clones; in studies compared against another copy, an unresolved V gene accounts for under half, and the cause of the remainder is not known. Here the sample has 100,000 to 150,000 clones; about four fifths occur a single time. The ten largest clonotypes hold roughly 4% of the sample. The sequenced material came from PBMCs. These receptor sequences come from a woman aged 35 to 49 in good health and CMV-seronegative.

This rearrangement joins TRBV7-2 to TRBJ2-7, with TRBD2 matching 8 bases. The V and J ends lost 1 base and 10 bases, in that order; junction bases with no gene match: 6. This CDR3 spans 13 amino acids. CDR1 is SGHTA, CDR2 FQGNSA, per germline. The CDR3 is CASSLGERESQYF. The DNA for the CDR3 is TGTGCCAGCAGCTTAGGAGAGCGGGAGAGCCAGTACTTC.

This clone was counted only a few times. The gene calls are TRBV10-3 and TRBJ1-1, with TRBD1 matching over 10 bases. This CDR3 has 16 residues. V shed 6 bases and J 1 base; nucleotides not matched to a gene: 8. The germline V gene encodes CDR1 ENHRY and CDR2 SYGVKD. CDR3 in amino acids: CAIREAGQGKNTEAFF. CDR3 nucleotides: TGTGCCATCAGGGAGGCGGGACAGGGGAAGAACACTGAAGCTTTCTTT.

This clone was picked up one time. The V call is TRBV19, the J call TRBJ2-4; maybe TRBD2 (7 bases). CDR1 LNHDA and CDR2 SQIVND come from the germline V gene (reference sequence). With 4 bases removed from V and 0 bases from J, the gap between germline ends came to 22 bases. The CDR3 sequence is 19 residues long. CDR3 amino acids: CASSKGGVDKWLAKNIQYF. CDR3 DNA: TGTGCCAGTAGTAAAGGGGGGGTGGACAAATGGCTAGCCAAAAACATTCAGTACTTC.

This chain links TRBV7-2 with TRBJ2-5, with 7 bases that match TRBD1. J gave up 1 base and V 4 bases, and 9 bases lay outside the gene matches. Looked up from germline, CDR1 is SGHTA and CDR2 is FQGNSA. The CDR3 contains 16 residues. The CDR3 bases are TGTGCCAGCAGCTCTAGGGGGACAGAACCCCAAGAGACCCAGTACTTC. Protein sequence: CASSSRGTEPQETQYF.

This clone was found a few times. The V call is TRBV4-3, the J call TRBJ1-5, with D perhaps matching TRBD1 (6 bases). The germline V and J ends were trimmed by 0 bases and 7 bases, with 13 bases remaining between them. Germline CDR1 LGHNA, CDR2 YSLEER. This CDR3 region has 15 residues. In DNA form, the CDR3 reads TGCGCCAGCAGCCAAGAATCAACAGGGCACCAGCCCCAGCATTTT. Translated: CASSQESTGHQPQHF.

The chain employs TRBV5-1 and TRBJ2-2; TRBD2 might be the D (5 bases). CDR3 length: 13 amino acids. Germline V gene lookup returns CDR1 SGHRS and CDR2 YFSETQ. V shed 4 bases and J shed 7 bases, with 11 bases lying between them. Here the CDR3 DNA reads TGCGCCAGCAGCAGAGGGAGTGACGGGGAGCTGTTTTTT. Translation gives CASSRGSDGELFF.

The rearrangement links TRBV7-2 to TRBJ2-2; 8 bases are a match to TRBD1. The CDR3 spans 16 residues. Unmatched junction bases numbered 8, after V lost 5 bases and J lost 3 bases. The germline gives CDR1 SGHTA, CDR2 FQGNSA. As DNA, the CDR3 is TGTGCCAGCAGCCCGAGACAGGGGCGGGACACCGGGGAGCTGTTTTTT. This translates into CASSPRQGRDTGELFF.

This chain links TRBV18 with TRBJ2-5; D might be TRBD2 (6 bases). CDR3 size: 14 residues. Germline CDR1 KGHSH, CDR2 LQKENI. V lost 2 bases and J 5 bases, leaving 12 bases between the germline ends. The DNA for the CDR3 is TGTGCCAGCTCACCAGAGGGGAGGTCCGAGACCCAGTACTTC. Translation: CASSPEGRSETQYF.

The rearrangement links TRBV29-1 to TRBJ2-5; perhaps TRBD1 as D (5 bases). Trimming stripped 5 bases from V and 2 bases from J, with 12 bases between. Germline V gives CDR1 SQVTM, CDR2 ANQGSEA. CDR3 length: 13 amino acids. The CDR3 DNA reads TGCAGCGTTAGTGGGGCGAGGCAAGAGACCCAGTACTTC. The encoded protein is CSVSGARQETQYF.